This TCR beta chain stems from a study of cytomegalovirus exposure and HLA in healthy donors. With 60 Vbeta and 13 Jbeta primers, the PCR was carried out. Only in-frame clones appear in the TCRdb table, and some are missing; sequencing was by immunoSEQ multiplex PCR. The repertoire holds about 240,000 clones, with 70% to 90% as singletons. The germline CDR1 and CDR2 sequences are MDHEN and SYDVKM. V gave up 4 bases and J gave up 2 bases, with 12 bases separating them. The CDR3 runs 15 residues. J is TRBJ1-5 and V is TRBV28; D perhaps matches TRBD1 (6 bases). The receptor was isolated from an older woman in good health and CMV-seropositive. Sequenced input: PBMCs. CDR3 region: CASSSRQVGNQPQHF. CDR3 DNA: TGTGCCAGCAGTTCCCGACAGGTTGGCAATCAGCCCCAGCATTTT.